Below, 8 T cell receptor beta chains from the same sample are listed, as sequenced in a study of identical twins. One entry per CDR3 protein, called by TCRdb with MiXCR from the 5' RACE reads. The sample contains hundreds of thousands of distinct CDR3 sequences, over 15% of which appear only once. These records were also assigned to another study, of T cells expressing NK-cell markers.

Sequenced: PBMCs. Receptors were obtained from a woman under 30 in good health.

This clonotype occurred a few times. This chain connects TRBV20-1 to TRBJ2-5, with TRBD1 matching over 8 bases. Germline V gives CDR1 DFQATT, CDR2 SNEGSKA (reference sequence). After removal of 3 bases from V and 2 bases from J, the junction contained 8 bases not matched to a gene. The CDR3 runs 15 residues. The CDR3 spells CSASSDRGPQETQYF. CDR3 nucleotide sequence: TGCAGTGCTAGTTCCGACAGGGGACCTCAAGAGACCCAGTACTTC.

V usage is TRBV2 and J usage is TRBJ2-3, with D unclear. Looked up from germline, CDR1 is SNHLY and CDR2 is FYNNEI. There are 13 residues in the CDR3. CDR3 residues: CAVTWVGTDTQYF. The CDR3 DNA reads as TGTGCTGTGACCTGGGTGGGCACAGATACGCAGTATTTT. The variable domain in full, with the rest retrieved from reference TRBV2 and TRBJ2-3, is EPEVTQTPSHQVTQMGQEVILRCVPISNHLYFYWYRQILGQKVEFLVSFYNNEISEKSEIFDDQFSVERPDGSNFTLKIRSTKLEDSAMYFCAVTWVGTDTQYFGPGTRLTVL.

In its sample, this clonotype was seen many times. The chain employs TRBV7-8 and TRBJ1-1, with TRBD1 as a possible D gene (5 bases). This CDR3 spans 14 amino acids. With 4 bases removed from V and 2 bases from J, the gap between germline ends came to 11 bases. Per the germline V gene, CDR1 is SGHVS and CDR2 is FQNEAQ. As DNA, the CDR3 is TGTGCCAGCAGCTCCATGGGGGGAAACACTGAAGCTTTCTTT. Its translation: CASSSMGGNTEAFF.

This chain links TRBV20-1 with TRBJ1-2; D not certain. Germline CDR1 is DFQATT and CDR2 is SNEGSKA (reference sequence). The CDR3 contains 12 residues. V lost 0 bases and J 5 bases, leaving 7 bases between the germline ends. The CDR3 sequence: CSARDGGYGYTF. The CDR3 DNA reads TGCAGTGCTAGAGATGGAGGATATGGCTACACCTTC.

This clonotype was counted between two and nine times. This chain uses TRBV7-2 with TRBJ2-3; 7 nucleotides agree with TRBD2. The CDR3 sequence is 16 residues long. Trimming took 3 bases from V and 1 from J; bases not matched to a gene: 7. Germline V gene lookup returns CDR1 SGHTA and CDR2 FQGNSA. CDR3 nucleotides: TGTGCCAGCAGCTTTTATAGCGGGTACGGCACAGATACGCAGTATTTT. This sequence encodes CASSFYSGYGTDTQYF.

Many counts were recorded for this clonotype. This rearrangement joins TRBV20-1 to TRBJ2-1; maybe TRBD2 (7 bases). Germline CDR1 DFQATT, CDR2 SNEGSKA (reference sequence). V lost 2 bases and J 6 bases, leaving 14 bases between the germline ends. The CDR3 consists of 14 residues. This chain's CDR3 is CSARFGGGGNEQFF. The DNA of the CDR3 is TGCAGTGCTAGATTCGGGGGAGGGGGCAATGAGCAGTTCTTC.

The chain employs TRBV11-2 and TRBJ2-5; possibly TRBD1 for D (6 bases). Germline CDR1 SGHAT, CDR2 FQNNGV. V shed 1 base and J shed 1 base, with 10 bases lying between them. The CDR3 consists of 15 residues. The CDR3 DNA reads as TGTGCCAGCAGCTTAGGACAGGCGAGCCAAGAGACCCAGTACTTC. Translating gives CASSLGQASQETQYF. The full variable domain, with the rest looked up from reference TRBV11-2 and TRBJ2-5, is EAGVAQSPRYKIIEKRQSVAFWCNPISGHATLYWYQQILGQGPKLLIQFQNNGVVDDSQLPKDRFSAERLKGVDSTLKIQPAKLEDSAVYLCASSLGQASQETQYFGPGTRLLVL.

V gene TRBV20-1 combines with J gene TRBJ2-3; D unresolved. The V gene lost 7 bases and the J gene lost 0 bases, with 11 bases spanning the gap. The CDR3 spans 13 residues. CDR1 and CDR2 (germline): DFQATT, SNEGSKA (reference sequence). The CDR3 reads CSGLLWSTDTQYF. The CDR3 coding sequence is TGCAGTGGACTGTTATGGAGCACAGATACGCAGTATTTT.